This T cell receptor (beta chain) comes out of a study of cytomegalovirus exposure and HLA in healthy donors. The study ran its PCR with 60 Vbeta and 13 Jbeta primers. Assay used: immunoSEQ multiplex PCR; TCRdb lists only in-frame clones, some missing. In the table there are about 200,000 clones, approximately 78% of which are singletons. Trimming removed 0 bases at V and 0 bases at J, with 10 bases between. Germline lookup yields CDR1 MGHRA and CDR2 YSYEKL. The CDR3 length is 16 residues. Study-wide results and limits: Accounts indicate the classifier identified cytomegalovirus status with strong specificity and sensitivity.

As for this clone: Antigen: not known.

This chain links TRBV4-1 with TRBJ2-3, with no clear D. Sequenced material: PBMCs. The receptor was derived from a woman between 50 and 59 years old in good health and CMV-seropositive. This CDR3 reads CASSQDRQLSTDTQYF. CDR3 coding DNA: TGCGCCAGCAGCCAAGATCGCCAACTGAGCACAGATACGCAGTATTTT.